This note documents a single T cell receptor (beta chain) sequence. Its antigen is not yet known. No clone much larger than this one lies a single base away; base qualities are absent. The sample is drawn from a study of blood T cell repertoires in COVID-19 (dated by TCRdb to the early 2020s). As for the study more broadly: Collaborator samples came from the United States, Italy and Spain and covered acute and convalescent phases of COVID-19. The material from the prospective study consisted of cDNA or gDNA derived from T cells, B-cell-depleted T cells, or PBMCs. Subjects who had been exposed to COVID-19, were actively infected with it, or had recovered from it provided the deeply sampled blood TCRbeta repertoires that made up the dataset. The repertoires were made available in a free public database intended to serve as a resource for research on the immune response to SARS-CoV-2. Samples were obtained from the ongoing ImmuneRACE study (first 160 participants) and from roughly 1,300 subjects provided by 6 global collaborators. A de-identified subject ID, COVID-19 status, age in years and sex were almost always included in the sample metadata. Where available, HLA class I and class II types were taken from metadata supplied by the sample provider and were not determined by assay-based typing. Results the study describes overall, beyond this receptor: How much clinical and demographic metadata was included differed by source and by participant, and the metadata was provided uncurated.

At one collaborating source in Seattle, patients were enrolled during active infection and were followed longitudinally through the course of disease. Collaborating institutions collected whole blood in K2EDTA tubes following their own protocols. Collaborator samples were shipped for TCRbeta analysis as frozen whole blood, isolated PBMCs, or DNA extracted from either sample type. The germline V gene supplies CDR1 LGHNA and CDR2 YSLEER. Unmatched junction bases come to 2, with V trimmed by 5 bases and J by 0 bases. Including cysteine and phenylalanine, the CDR3 has 15 amino acids. The sequence is cut down to CDR3 DNA, 45 bases in frame from base 1. The immunoSEQ Assay, a bias-controlled multiplex PCR, was used to amplify TCRbeta CDR3 regions from genomic DNA. Regarding the original processing steps: The number of nucleated cells in each sample was estimated from the amplification of reference gene primers within the assay. To quantify the absolute abundance of each unique TCRbeta CDR3 rearrangement, sequence reads were collapsed and filtered. Productive Simpson clonality was computed per sample as the square root of Simpson's diversity index over productive rearrangements. The immuneACCESS repertoire file appears here via TCRdb, limited to in-frame rearrangements. These files lack a portion of the clones; in checked studies, under half of the deficit traces to unresolved V genes, and the cause of the others is not known. V and J calls and clone size come straight from that table; D and trimming were deduced from the DNA. For this sample the table gives more than 300,000 clones, of which more than 70% were detected only once. The top ten hold less than 11% of the sample.

This TCR derives from a woman aged 25 to 39 with COVID-19, enrolled during active disease. Recombination joined TRBV4-3 with TRBJ2-1; 9 bases in the middle match TRBD2. Sequenced sample: peripheral blood. The CDR3 is CASSTTSGSYNEQFF. The DNA sequence reads TGCGCCAGCAGCACGACTAGCGGCTCCTACAATGAGCAGTTCTTC.